This T cell receptor (beta chain) was recovered during a study of T-cell reconstitution after alpha-beta-depleted transplantation in children. Notes on the study in general: Surviving recipient T cells and thymic progenitors accounted for the high day-60 TCRbeta diversity observed in some patients. By one year post-transplant, T-cell counts and diversity largely arose from T cells that were newly produced. Approximately two months post-transplant, alpha-beta T cells reportedly originated from several hundred expanded graft clones.

In this sample, this clonotype turned up many times. What it recognizes is unknown. Germline-derived CDR1 and CDR2 are MNHEY and SVGAGI. J was trimmed by 6 bases and V by 5 bases; bases with no gene match: 5. This CDR3 comprises 16 residues. Construction of the TCRbeta library involved unique molecular identifiers. TCRdb itself ran the PCR reads through MiXCR, one entry per CDR3 protein. The sample gives 70,000 or so distinct CDR3 sequences, roughly 10% of which show up once; around 13% is in the top ten. Sample: PBMCs, taken before TCRalphabeta/CD19-depleted stem cell transplant. This chain uses TRBV6-5 with TRBJ2-1, with 15 positions matching TRBD2. This receptor was obtained from a boy younger than 18 with acute myeloid leukemia, due to receive a stem cell transplant. In DNA form, the CDR3 reads TGTGCCAGCAGTACCGGACTAGCGGGAGGGCTCAATGAGCAGTTCTTC. Translated: CASSTGLAGGLNEQFF.